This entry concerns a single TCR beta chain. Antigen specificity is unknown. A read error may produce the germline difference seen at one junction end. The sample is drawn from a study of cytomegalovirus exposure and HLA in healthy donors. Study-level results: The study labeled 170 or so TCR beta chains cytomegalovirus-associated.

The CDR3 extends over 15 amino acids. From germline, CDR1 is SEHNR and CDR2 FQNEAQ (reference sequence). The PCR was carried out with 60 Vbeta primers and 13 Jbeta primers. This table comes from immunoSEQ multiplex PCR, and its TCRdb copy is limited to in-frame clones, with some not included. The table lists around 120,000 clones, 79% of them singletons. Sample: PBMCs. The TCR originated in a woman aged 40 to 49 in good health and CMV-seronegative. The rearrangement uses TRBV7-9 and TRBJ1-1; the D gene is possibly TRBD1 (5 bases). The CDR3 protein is CSSSLGAGRDTEAFF. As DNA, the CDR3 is TGTTCCAGCAGCTTAGGGGCCGGGAGGGACACTGAAGCTTTCTTT.